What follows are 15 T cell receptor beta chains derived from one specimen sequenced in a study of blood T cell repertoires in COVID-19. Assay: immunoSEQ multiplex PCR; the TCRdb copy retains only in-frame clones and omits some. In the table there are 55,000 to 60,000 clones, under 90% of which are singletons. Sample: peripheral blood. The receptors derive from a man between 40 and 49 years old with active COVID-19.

The CDR3 is CAWSPRRAGANVLTF. CDR3 bases: TGTGCCTGGAGCCCTCGGAGGGCTGGGGCCAACGTCCTGACTTTC. The chain carries TRBV30 and TRBJ2-6; D might be TRBD2 (6 bases). Trimming removed 3 bases from V and 2 bases from J, with 11 bases in between. This CDR3 contains 15 residues. The germline gives CDR1 GTSNPN, CDR2 SVGIG (reference sequence).

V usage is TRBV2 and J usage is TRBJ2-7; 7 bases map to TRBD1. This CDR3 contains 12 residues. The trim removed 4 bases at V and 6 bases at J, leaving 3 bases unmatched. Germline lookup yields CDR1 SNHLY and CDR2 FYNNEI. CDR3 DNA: TGTGCCAGCAGTGGACAGGGTGTCGAGCAGTACTTC. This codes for CASSGQGVEQYF.

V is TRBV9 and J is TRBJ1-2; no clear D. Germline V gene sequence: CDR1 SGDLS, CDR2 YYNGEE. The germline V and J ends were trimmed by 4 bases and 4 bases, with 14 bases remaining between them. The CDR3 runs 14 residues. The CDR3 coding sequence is TGTGCCAGCAGCCTCGCTAGCGGGAGCTATGGCTACACCTTC. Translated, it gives CASSLASGSYGYTF.

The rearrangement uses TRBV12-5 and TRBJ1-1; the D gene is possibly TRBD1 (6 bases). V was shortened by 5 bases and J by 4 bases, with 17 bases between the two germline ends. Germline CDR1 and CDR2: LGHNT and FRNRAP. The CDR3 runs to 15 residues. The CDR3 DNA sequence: TGTGCTAGTGGTGAGAACAGGGAGAGGGGCACTGAAGCTTTCTTT. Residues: CASGENRERGTEAFF.

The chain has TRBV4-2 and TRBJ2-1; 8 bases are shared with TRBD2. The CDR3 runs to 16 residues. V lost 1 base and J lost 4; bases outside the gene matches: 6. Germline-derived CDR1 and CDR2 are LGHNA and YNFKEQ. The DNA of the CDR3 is TGTGCCAGCAGCCAAGGGCAGCGGGAGAGGTACAATGAGCAGTTCTTC. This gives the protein CASSQGQRERYNEQFF.

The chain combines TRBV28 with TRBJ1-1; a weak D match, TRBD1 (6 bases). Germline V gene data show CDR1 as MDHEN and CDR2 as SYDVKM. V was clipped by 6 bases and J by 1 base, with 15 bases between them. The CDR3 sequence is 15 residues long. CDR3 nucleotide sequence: TGTGCCAGCAGGAGGACAGCACCCCGGAACACTGAAGCTTTCTTT. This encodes CASRRTAPRNTEAFF.

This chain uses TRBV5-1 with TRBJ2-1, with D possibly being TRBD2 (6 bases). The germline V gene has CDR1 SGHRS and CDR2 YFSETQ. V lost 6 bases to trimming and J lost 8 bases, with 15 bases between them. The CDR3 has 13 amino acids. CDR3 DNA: TGCGCCAGCAACCCGGGAAGCGGGCATGAGCAGTTCTTC. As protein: CASNPGSGHEQFF.

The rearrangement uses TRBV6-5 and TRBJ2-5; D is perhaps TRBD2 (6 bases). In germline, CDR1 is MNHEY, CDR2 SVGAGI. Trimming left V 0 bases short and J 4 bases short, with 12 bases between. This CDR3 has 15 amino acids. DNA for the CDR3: TGTGCCAGCAGTTACTCCGGGGCCGGGGGAGAGACCCAGTACTTC. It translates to CASSYSGAGGETQYF.

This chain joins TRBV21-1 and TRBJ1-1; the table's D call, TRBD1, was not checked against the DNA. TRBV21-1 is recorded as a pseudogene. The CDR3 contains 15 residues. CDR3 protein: CASSKGNPMNTEAFF. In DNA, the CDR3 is TGTGCCAGCAGCAAGGGCAACCCGATGAACACTGAAGCTTTCTTT.

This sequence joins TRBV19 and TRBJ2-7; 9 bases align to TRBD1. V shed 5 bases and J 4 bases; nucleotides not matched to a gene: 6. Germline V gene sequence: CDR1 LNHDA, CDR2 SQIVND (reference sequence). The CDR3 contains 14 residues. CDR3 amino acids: CASSWGQGRYEQYF. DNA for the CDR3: TGTGCCAGTAGTTGGGGACAGGGTCGGTACGAGCAGTACTTC. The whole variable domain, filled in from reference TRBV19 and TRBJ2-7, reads DGGITQSPKYLFRKEGQNVTLSCEQNLNHDAMYWYRQDPGQGLRLIYYSQIVNDFQKGDIAEGYSVSREKKESFPLTVTSAQKNPTAFYLCASSWGQGRYEQYFGPGTRLTVT.

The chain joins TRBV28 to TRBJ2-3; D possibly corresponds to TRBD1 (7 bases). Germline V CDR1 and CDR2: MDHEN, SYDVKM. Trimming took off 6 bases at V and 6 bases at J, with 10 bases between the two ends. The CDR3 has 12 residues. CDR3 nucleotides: TGTGCCAGCAGATCAGGGGGGGATACGCAGTATTTT. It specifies CASRSGGDTQYF.

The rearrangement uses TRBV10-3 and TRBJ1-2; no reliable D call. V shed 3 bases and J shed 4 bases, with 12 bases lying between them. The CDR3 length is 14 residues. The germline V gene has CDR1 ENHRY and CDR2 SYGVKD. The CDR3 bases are TGTGCCATCAGTGACCCCATGCGATCCTATGGCTACACCTTC. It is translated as CAISDPMRSYGYTF.

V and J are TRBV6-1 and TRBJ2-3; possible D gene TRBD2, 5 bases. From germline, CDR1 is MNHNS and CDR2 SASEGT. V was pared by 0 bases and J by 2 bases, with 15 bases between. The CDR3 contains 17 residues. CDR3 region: CASSEATGSSLTDTQYF. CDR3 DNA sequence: TGTGCCAGCAGTGAAGCGACGGGGAGTAGCCTCACAGATACGCAGTATTTT.

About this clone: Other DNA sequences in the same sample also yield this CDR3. The DNA of the CDR3 is TGTGCCAGCAGCTTAGGAGAAAAAGAGACCCAGTACTTC. The encoded protein is CASSLGEKETQYF. V is TRBV11-2 and J is TRBJ2-5; D remains unclear. Per the germline V gene, CDR1 is SGHAT and CDR2 is FQNNGV. This CDR3 has 13 amino acids. The ends were cut back, 1 base at V and 3 bases at J, with 6 bases in the middle.

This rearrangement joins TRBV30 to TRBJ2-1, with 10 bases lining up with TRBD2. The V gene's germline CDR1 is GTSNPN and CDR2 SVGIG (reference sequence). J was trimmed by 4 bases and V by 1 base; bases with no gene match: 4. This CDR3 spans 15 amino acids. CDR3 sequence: CAWSALAGGYNEQFF. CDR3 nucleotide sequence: TGTGCCTGGAGTGCCTTAGCGGGAGGTTACAATGAGCAGTTCTTC.